The T cell receptor (beta chain) described here comes from a study of blood T cell repertoires in COVID-19. Study-level background: Samples taken during acute and convalescent COVID-19 were collected in the United States, Italy and Spain. The cDNA or gDNA used as material had been derived from T cells, B-cell-depleted T cells, or PBMCs.

Unmatched junction bases numbered 3, after V lost 4 bases and J lost 6 bases. Germline V CDR1 and CDR2: SGHNT, YYREEE (reference sequence). The CDR3 covers 13 residues. Per the original data handling: Estimation of nucleated cell counts relied on the amplification of reference gene primers. Using immunoSEQ multiplex PCR, the repertoire was profiled, and TCRdb retains in-frame clones only, with some absent. V, J and clone size are those of that table, while D and trimming were read from the DNA. The sample records 170,000 or so clones, 85% to 90% being singletons. The TCR was taken from a man aged 50 or older with active or convalescent COVID-19. The rearrangement links TRBV5-4 to TRBJ2-1, with 8 bases aligning to TRBD2. The sample was peripheral blood. The CDR3 DNA reads as TGTGCCAGCAGCCCCGGGACTAGCAATGAGCAGTTCTTC. Translating it yields CASSPGTSNEQFF.